Sequencing of this TCR beta chain was carried out in a study of blood T cell repertoires in COVID-19. Study-level information: Sites across the United States, Italy and Spain contributed samples from acute and convalescent COVID-19. PBMCs, B-cell-depleted T cells, or T cells were the source of the cDNA or gDNA that made up the material.

Produced via immunoSEQ multiplex PCR; TCRdb's table is partial and in-frame only. Among 100,000 to 150,000 clones listed, 84% were seen once. The CDR3 runs 13 residues. V was clipped by 7 bases and J by 6 bases; unmatched bases: 6. Germline V gives CDR1 LNHDA, CDR2 SQIVND (reference sequence). The chain uses TRBV19 and TRBJ1-1; the match to TRBD1 covers 9 bases. The receptor comes from a woman aged 25 to 45 who had recovered from COVID-19. The sample was peripheral blood. The CDR3, as DNA: TGTGCCAGTATGGACAGGGGAGGGCCTGAAGCTTTCTTT. Its translation: CASMDRGGPEAFF.